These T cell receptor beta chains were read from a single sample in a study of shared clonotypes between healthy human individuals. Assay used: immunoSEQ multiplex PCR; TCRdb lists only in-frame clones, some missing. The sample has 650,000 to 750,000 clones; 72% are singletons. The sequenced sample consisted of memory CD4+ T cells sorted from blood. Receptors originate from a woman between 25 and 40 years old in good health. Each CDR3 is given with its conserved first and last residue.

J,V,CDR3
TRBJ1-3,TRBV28,CASTPGGMLSSGNTIYF
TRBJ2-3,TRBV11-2,CASSDRDRSTDTQYF
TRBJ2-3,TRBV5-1,CASTRTGIADTQYF
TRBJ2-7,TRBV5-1,CASSLGFRYEQYF
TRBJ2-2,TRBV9,CASSVALLGTGELFF
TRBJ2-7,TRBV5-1,CASSLRLAGDYEQYF
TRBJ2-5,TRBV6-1,CASSEGGTSGGQETQYF
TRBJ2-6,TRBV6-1,CASSESSSGANVLTF
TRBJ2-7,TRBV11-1,CASSFSDYEQYF
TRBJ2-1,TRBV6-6,CASRQGSAGGNEQFF
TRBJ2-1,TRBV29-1,CSVRRDNYNEQFF
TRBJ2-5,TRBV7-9,CASSLVGRSGETQYF
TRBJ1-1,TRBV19,CASSTPGTGGRGAFF
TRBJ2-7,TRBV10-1,CASSSGTGNYEQYF
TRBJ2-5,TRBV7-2,CASSLIIGPGRETQYF
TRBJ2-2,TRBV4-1,CASSQQTTNTGELFF
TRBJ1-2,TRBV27,CASSPGGNYGYTF
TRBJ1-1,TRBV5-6,CASSPQPTGRSEAFF